This T cell receptor beta chain is drawn from a study of blood T cell repertoires in COVID-19. Study-wide context: The United States, Italy and Spain were the sources of the acute and convalescent COVID-19 samples. T cells, B-cell-depleted T cells, or PBMCs provided the cDNA or gDNA that served as material.

How the authors handled the data: The assay estimated nucleated cells by amplifying reference gene primers. Repertoires were generated with immunoSEQ multiplex PCR, while TCRdb's copy carries only in-frame clones and drops some. V, J and clone size are those of that table, while D and trimming were read from the DNA. The repertoire holds over 100,000 clones, with around 87% as singletons. There are a few counts of this clone. There are 14 residues in the CDR3. V lost 4 bases, J lost 6 bases, and 7 bases stayed unmatched. Germline-derived CDR1 and CDR2 are ENHRY and SYGVKD. The origin of this receptor is a man aged 45-65 years with acute or convalescent COVID-19. The sequenced sample was peripheral blood. The chain employs TRBV10-3 and TRBJ2-7; 9 nucleotides agree with TRBD1. The CDR3 protein is CAISASRDRAEQYF. The CDR3 region has the DNA TGTGCCATCAGTGCGTCCCGGGACAGGGCCGAGCAGTACTTC.